These T cell receptor beta chains were read from a single sample in a study of T-cell reconstitution after alpha-beta-depleted transplantation in children. TCRdb reprocessed the PCR reads via MiXCR and lists one record per CDR3 protein. The sample has some 290,000 distinct CDR3 sequences, more than 9% seen once; the top ten hold roughly a tenth. The specimen was PBMCs from the stem cell graft donor, collected from the stem cell graft. The receptors derive from a human donor who donated a stem cell graft to a child with SCID. Each CDR3 is given with its conserved first and last residue. The D gene is left open where the match is weak. The listing skips clone size in some rows; elsewhere it reads once, few, many or a size class.

j_call clone_size v_call d_call cdr3_nt cdr3_aa
TRBJ1-5 few TRBV7-2 TRBD1 TGTGCCAGCAGCCAGAGGTGGGGACAGCCCATCAATCAGCCCCAGCATTTT CASSQRWGQPINQPQHF
TRBJ2-2 many TRBV12-3/TRBV12-4 . TGTGCCAGCAGTTTTGTGGATTTTATTGGGGCCCCTTACACCGGGGAGCTGTTTTTT CASSFVDFIGAPYTGELFF
TRBJ2-7 many TRBV3-1 . TGTGCCAGCAGCCATGGAAATGAGCAGTACTTC CASSHGNEQYF
TRBJ2-3 many TRBV9 . TGTGCCAGCAGCGTAGTTGAGGGGTTCGCAGATACGCAGTATTTT CASSVVEGFADTQYF
TRBJ1-4 . TRBV5-1 . TGCGCCAGCAGCTCCCGCGGGGATCCGGCAACTAATGAAAAACTGTTTTTT CASSSRGDPATNEKLFF
TRBJ2-7 few TRBV7-2 . TGTGCCAGCAGCCATAATCCAGGTTTTAGCTCCTACGAGCAGTACTTC CASSHNPGFSSYEQYF
TRBJ1-1 many TRBV20-1 . TGCAGTGCTATCGGTTGGGAGAACACTGAAGCTTTCTTT CSAIGWENTEAFF
TRBJ2-1 few TRBV20-1 TRBD1 TGCAGTGCTCTAGTATCGGTCTGGGACAGGGTAGCCTACAATGAGCAGTTCTTC CSALVSVWDRVAYNEQFF
TRBJ1-4 many TRBV6-2/TRBV6-3 . TGTGCCAGCAGCCGTTATGGATCGGGCGAAAAACTGTTTTTT CASSRYGSGEKLFF
TRBJ2-7 . TRBV14 . TGTGCCAGCAGCCGGACCCTTGACAGTTCCACCTACGAGCAGTACTTC CASSRTLDSSTYEQYF
TRBJ2-7 . TRBV5-1 . TGCGCCAGCAGCCCCCGGGACTCCGGCTCCTACGAGCAGTACTTC CASSPRDSGSYEQYF
TRBJ1-2 many TRBV3-1 TRBD1 TGTGCCAGCAGCCCCAGGGACAGTGGCTACACCTTC CASSPRDSGYTF
TRBJ2-7 many TRBV5-1 . TGCGCCAGCAGCCCGGACCACGGCCACGAGCAGTACTTC CASSPDHGHEQYF
TRBJ2-1 . TRBV28 TRBD2 TGTGCCAGCAGTCCGGGGGGGCCAGGGAGCTCCTACAATGAGCAGTTCTTC CASSPGGPGSSYNEQFF
TRBJ1-1 many TRBV10-2 TRBD1 TGCGCCAGCAGTGAGGGACAGGGAGTCACTGAAGCTTTCTTT CASSEGQGVTEAFF
TRBJ2-3 . TRBV5-1 TRBD2 TGCGCCAGCAGCTCGCCTCGGACTAGCGGGGGGCTTAGCACAGATACGCAGTATTTT CASSSPRTSGGLSTDTQYF
TRBJ2-7 few TRBV23-1 TRBD1 TGCGCCAGCAGTCGTCCGCTGAGACAGGGGTTTCACGAGCAGTACTTC CASSRPLRQGFHEQYF
TRBJ2-5 few TRBV7-9 . TGTGCCAGCAGCTTAGGGGACACCTCCCCTCGGGAGACCCAGTACTTC CASSLGDTSPRETQYF
TRBJ1-1 many TRBV6-5 TRBD1 TGTGCCAGCAGTTACGGGACAGGGATGGACACTGAAGCTTTCTTT CASSYGTGMDTEAFF
TRBJ1-5 . TRBV4-1 . TGCGCCAGCAGCCAAGTCGATATGGGACTCCGGGATCCCAATCAGCCCCAGCATTTT CASSQVDMGLRDPNQPQHF
TRBJ1-2 many TRBV7-9 TRBD1 TGTGCCAGCAGCACCGGGACAGGGGCGGGTGGCTACACCTTC CASSTGTGAGGYTF
TRBJ2-1 few TRBV3-1 . TGTGCCAGCAGCCAATCCGGGACTCTGTACAATGAGCAGTTCTTC CASSQSGTLYNEQFF
TRBJ1-6 many TRBV5-1 . TGCGCCAGCAGCTTGGATGGACGCCTTAATTCACCCCTCCACTTT CASSLDGRLNSPLHF
TRBJ1-3 . TRBV7-9 . TGTGCCAGCAGCCCCCCGGGGGGCCAAGGTCCTGGAAACACCATATATTTT CASSPPGGQGPGNTIYF
TRBJ1-6 few TRBV19 . TGTGCCAGTAGTGACTCTAATTCACCCCTCCACTTT CASSDSNSPLHF
TRBJ2-6 . TRBV20-1 . TGCAGTGCTAGTGTCTCTGGGGCCAACGTCCTGACTTTC CSASVSGANVLTF
TRBJ2-3 . TRBV7-8 . TGTGCCAGCAGCCCATTCAGGGGCCCCACAGATACGCAGTATTTT CASSPFRGPTDTQYF
TRBJ2-4 few TRBV6-6 . TGTGCCAGCAGTTTGACCCGGGATAACATTCAGTACTTC CASSLTRDNIQYF
TRBJ1-3 many TRBV7-9 . TGTGCCAGCAGCCCAGGGGTTGGAAACACCATATATTTT CASSPGVGNTIYF
TRBJ2-3 . TRBV6-2/TRBV6-3 . TGTGCCAGCATAACACAGGGACGCACAGATACGCAGTATTTT CASITQGRTDTQYF
TRBJ2-3 few TRBV5-6 . TGTGCCAGCAGCTTGCCACGGGGGCCAGATACGCAGTATTTT CASSLPRGPDTQYF
TRBJ2-7 . TRBV5-1 . TGCGCCAGCAGCTTGGTACCTAGCGCCAGCGAGCAGTACTTC CASSLVPSASEQYF
TRBJ2-7 many TRBV7-9 TRBD1 TGTGCCGTGACCCTGGACAGGGGGTCCTACGAGCAGTACTTC CAVTLDRGSYEQYF
TRBJ2-1 . TRBV6-1 TRBD2 TGTGCCAGCAGTGAAAAAGCGGGGGGGCAGAGCAATGAACAGTTCTTC CASSEKAGGQSNEQFF
TRBJ2-3 many TRBV12-5 . TGTGCTTCAAAAAAGGGGGAATGGAGCACAGATACGCAGTATTTT CASKKGEWSTDTQYF
TRBJ2-2 . TRBV27 TRBD1 TGTGCCAGCAGTACGGACAGGCCGAACACCGGGGAGCTGTTTTTT CASSTDRPNTGELFF
TRBJ1-6 few TRBV25-1 . TGTGCCAGCAGTGAATTAGGGGTATCGGCACCCCTCCACTTT CASSELGVSAPLHF
TRBJ2-7 few TRBV5-1 TRBD1 TGCGCCAGCAGCTCCCCTCCGGGACAGGGTGCCTACGAGCAGTACTTC CASSSPPGQGAYEQYF
TRBJ2-7 many TRBV12-3/TRBV12-4 . TGTGCCAGCAGTTTAAGCTCGCAGAACGAGCAGTACTTC CASSLSSQNEQYF
TRBJ2-7 . TRBV3-1 TRBD2 TGTGCCAGCAGCCCCCGGACTAGCGGGGGGTCATTATACGAGCAGTACTTC CASSPRTSGGSLYEQYF
TRBJ1-1 . TRBV12-5 . TGTGCTAGTGACCGGTTGAGCGGGACTGAAGCTTTCTTT CASDRLSGTEAFF
TRBJ2-4 many TRBV12-3/TRBV12-4 TRBD2 TGTGCCAGCAGTTTAGCGGTGGGGGGGGTTGACATTCAGTACTTC CASSLAVGGVDIQYF
TRBJ2-1 . TRBV12-3/TRBV12-4 . TGTGCCAGCAGTTTCGGATTCCGCGAGCAGTTCTTC CASSFGFREQFF
TRBJ1-5 many TRBV7-8 TRBD1 TGTGCCAGCAGAAAAGGGACAGGGAATAGCAATCAGCCCCAGCATTTT CASRKGTGNSNQPQHF